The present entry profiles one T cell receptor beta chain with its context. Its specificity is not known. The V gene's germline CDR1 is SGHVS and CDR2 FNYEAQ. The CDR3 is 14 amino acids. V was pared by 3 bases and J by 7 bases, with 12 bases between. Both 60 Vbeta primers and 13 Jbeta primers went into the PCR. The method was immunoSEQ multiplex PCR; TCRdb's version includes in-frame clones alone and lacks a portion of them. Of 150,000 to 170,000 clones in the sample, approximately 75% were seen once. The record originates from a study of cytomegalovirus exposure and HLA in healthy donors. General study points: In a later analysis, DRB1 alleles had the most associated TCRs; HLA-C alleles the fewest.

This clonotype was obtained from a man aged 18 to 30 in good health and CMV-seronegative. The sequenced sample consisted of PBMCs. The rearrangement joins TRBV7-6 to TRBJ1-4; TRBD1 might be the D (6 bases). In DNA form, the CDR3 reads TGTGCCAGCAGCTTCGGGGGGGGCGGTGAAAAACTGTTTTTT. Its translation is CASSFGGGGEKLFF.